The entry that follows covers one T cell receptor beta chain sequence. The entry originates in a study of blood T cell repertoires in COVID-19. About the study: Nucleic acid was either cDNA or gDNA, and it came from T cells, B-cell-depleted T cells, or PBMCs.

Germline V CDR1 and CDR2: WNHNN, SYGVQD (reference sequence). The trim removed 2 bases at V and 7 bases at J, leaving 5 bases unmatched. The CDR3 sequence is 13 residues long. How the authors handled the data: How many nucleated cells were present was estimated from reference gene primer amplification. TCRdb's copy holds only in-frame clones and misses some; the assay was immunoSEQ multiplex PCR. That table furnishes V, J and clone size, whereas the DNA furnished D and trimming. The sample comprises about 260,000 clones, 84% of which are singletons, and under 5% rests with the top ten. What was sequenced was peripheral blood. The rearrangement uses TRBV10-1 and TRBJ2-7, with TRBD1 matching over 7 bases. The TCR was taken from a man aged 55 to 70 with acute or convalescent COVID-19. The CDR3 DNA reads as TGCGCCAGCAGTGAGCCCCGACAGGGAGAGCAGTACTTC. It encodes CASSEPRQGEQYF.